This T cell receptor beta chain was identified in a study of T cells in Graves' hyperthyroidism and ophthalmopathy. Regions amplified from RNA transcripts were the TCR beta CDR3 regions. First-round RT-PCR with HTBI primers amplified the TCR CDR3 region. TCRdb reanalysed the multiplex PCR reads using MiXCR and keeps one entry per CDR3 protein. The sample consists of about 500,000 distinct CDR3 sequences, 15% to 20% of them appearing once. Germline V gene lookup returns CDR1 SEHNR and CDR2 FQNEAQ (reference sequence). Trimming removed 1 base from V and 4 bases from J; junction bases left unmatched: 9. The CDR3 is 18 residues long.

The receptor comes from a woman under 40 with Graves' ophthalmopathy. The sequencing input was blood. The V and J genes are TRBV7-9 and TRBJ2-1, with 11 positions matching TRBD2. CDR3: CASSLEGRLAGLYNEQFF. The CDR3 DNA sequence: TGTGCCAGCAGCTTAGAGGGGAGACTAGCGGGGCTATACAATGAGCAGTTCTTC.